Presented here are 14 T cell receptor beta chains from one specimen sequenced in a study of CXCR3-negative and CXCR3-positive naive CD8 T cells. In preparing the TRB cDNA libraries, 5' RACE with UMI labels was used. TCRdb reprocessed the 5' RACE reads and keeps a single row for each CDR3 protein, giving no DNA. In total, the table holds 100,000 to 150,000 distinct CDR3 sequences. Sequencing was performed on naive CXCR3- CD8+ T cells from blood. The sample's subset: CD45RO-CCR7+CD27+CD95- naive CD8+ T cells lacking CXCR3 (TNR3-). The source of these receptors is a human donor in good health. Some clones in this sample may be carry-over from other donors' samples.

The rearrangement joins TRBV4-1 to TRBJ2-7; as DNA is missing, the TRBD1 call by TCRdb cannot be tested. Germline V CDR1 and CDR2: MGHRA, YSYEKL. The CDR3 totals 15 residues. The CDR3 reads CASSPDPGGLYEQYF.

The rearrangement links TRBV29-1 to TRBJ1-4; the TCRdb call, TRBD1, lacks DNA for checking. The CDR3 covers 17 residues. Germline values: CDR1 SQVTM, CDR2 ANQGSEA. CDR3 in amino acids: CSTYPPGHISTNEKLFF.

The V and J genes are TRBV19 and TRBJ2-1. Germline CDR1 LNHDA, CDR2 SQIVND (reference sequence). This CDR3 contains 14 residues. The CDR3 reads CASSVRYSGNEQFF.

The chain couples TRBV28 to TRBJ2-5; TCRdb reports TRBD1, a call that lacks DNA to check it against. Germline V gives CDR1 MDHEN, CDR2 SYDVKM. The CDR3 runs to 16 residues. This chain's CDR3 is CASSLLTDSAQETQYF.

This chain joins TRBV28 and TRBJ2-3; without DNA, the TCRdb call of TRBD2 cannot be checked. The CDR3 spans 13 residues. Germline values: CDR1 MDHEN, CDR2 SYDVKM. The CDR3 sequence is CASSSRTSDTQYF. Full variable domain (rest looked up from reference TRBV28 and TRBJ2-3): DVKVTQSSRYLVKRTGEKVFLECVQDMDHENMFWYRQDPGLGLRLIYFSYDVKMKEKGDIPEGYSVSREKKERFSLILESASTNQTSMYLCASSSRTSDTQYFGPGTRLTVL.

This chain's CDR3 is CSVEDPGTAGYTF. The chain recombines TRBV29-1 with TRBJ1-2; TCRdb proposes TRBD1, but this gene call is untestable without DNA. The CDR3 extends over 13 amino acids. The germline V gene encodes CDR1 SQVTM and CDR2 ANQGSEA.

The chain is built from TRBV11-1 and TRBJ2-2. CDR3 length equals 13 residues. The germline V gene has CDR1 SGHAT and CDR2 FQDESV (reference sequence). CDR3 amino acids: CASSLAQPGELFF.

The genes are TRBV14 and TRBJ2-1; TCRdb selects TRBD1, and the lack of DNA leaves this call unchecked. CDR1 is SGHDN, CDR2 FVKESK, per germline. The CDR3 has 15 residues. The CDR3 sequence is CASSRGGTSYNEQFF.

This chain uses TRBV4-2 with TRBJ1-1; the D call from TCRdb, TRBD1, cannot be confirmed without DNA. CDR1 and CDR2 from the germline V gene are LGHNA and YNFKEQ. CDR3 length: 14 residues. CDR3 protein: CASSQARGRTEAFF.

This sequence joins TRBV29-1 and TRBJ1-1. CDR3 length: 11 residues. CDR1 and CDR2 (germline): SQVTM, ANQGSEA. This chain's CDR3 is CSGLIETEAFF.

The rearrangement links TRBV29-1 to TRBJ2-2; TCRdb reports TRBD1, a call that lacks DNA to check it against. Germline V CDR1 and CDR2: SQVTM, ANQGSEA. The CDR3 loop spans 16 amino acids. The CDR3 protein is CSVRTGTGRLYGELFF.

V is TRBV29-1 and J is TRBJ1-4; checking the TCRdb D call of TRBD1 is not possible without DNA. This CDR3 has 15 amino acids. Germline CDR1 SQVTM, CDR2 ANQGSEA. The chain's CDR3 is CSVSVAPAVMEKLFF. The full variable domain, its missing parts supplied by reference TRBV29-1 and TRBJ1-4, is SAVISQKPSRDICQRGTSLTIQCQVDSQVTMMFWYRQQPGQSLTLIATANQGSEATYESGFVIDKFPISRPNLTFSTLTVSNMSPEDSSIYLCSVSVAPAVMEKLFFGSGTQLSVL.

This chain links TRBV2 with TRBJ1-5. The CDR3 loop spans 14 amino acids. Germline lookup yields CDR1 SNHLY and CDR2 FYNNEI. CDR3 loop: CASSELGNNQPQHF.

V usage is TRBV7-9 and J usage is TRBJ2-1; TCRdb's assignment of TRBD1 cannot be checked, as there is no DNA. The CDR3 loop spans 16 amino acids. Germline V gene lookup returns CDR1 SEHNR and CDR2 FQNEAQ (reference sequence). CDR3 sequence: CASSLVSNGKDNEQFF.